These 5 T cell receptor beta chains came from one sample sequenced in a study of shared clonotypes between healthy human individuals. Profiling relied on immunoSEQ multiplex PCR, and the TCRdb table lists in-frame clones only, not all of them. The data contain about 2,200,000 clones, approximately 94% of them singletons. Naive CD8 cells comprised CD45RO-negative, CCR7-positively selected cells, excluding terminally differentiated effector memory CD45RA+ cells. The sequenced material came from naive CD8+ T cells from PBMCs. The receptor source for this set is a man aged 18 to 29 in good health. Some clones in this sample may be carry-over from other donors' samples.

The chain is built from TRBV4-2 and TRBJ2-5; TRBD2 agrees at 7 bases. Losses at the gene ends were 1 base for V and 0 bases for J; bases not matched to a gene: 8. Germline loops: CDR1 LGHNA, CDR2 YNFKEQ. The CDR3 is 17 residues long. This CDR3 is CASSQVPGRAYQETQYF. Here the CDR3 DNA reads TGTGCCAGCAGCCAAGTACCAGGGAGGGCGTACCAAGAGACCCAGTACTTC.

The chain carries TRBV30 and TRBJ2-3; no reliable D call. The CDR3 is made up of 13 amino acids. Germline CDR1 and CDR2: GTSNPN and SVGIG (reference sequence). Trimming left V 3 bases short and J 4 bases short, with 11 bases between. The chain's CDR3 is CAWSPASPDTQYF. CDR3 in DNA: TGTGCCTGGAGCCCGGCATCCCCAGATACGCAGTATTTT.

V is TRBV5-6 and J is TRBJ1-1; 7 nucleotides line up with TRBD1. The ends lost 4 bases at V and 8 bases at J; junction bases unmatched: 5. The CDR3 consists of 12 residues. From germline, CDR1 is SGHDT and CDR2 YYEEEE. CDR3 amino acids: CASSLRQGEAFF. Written as DNA, the CDR3 is TGTGCCAGCAGCCTTAGACAGGGCGAAGCTTTCTTT. Combining the CDR3 with reference TRBV5-6 and TRBJ1-1 gives the whole variable domain DAGVTQSPTHLIKTRGQQVTLRCSPKSGHDTVSWYQQALGQGPQFIFQYYEEEERQRGNFPDRFSGHQFPNYSSELNVNALLLGDSALYLCASSLRQGEAFFGQGTRLTVV.

This clone was found once. V and J are TRBV7-3 and TRBJ1-2; a possible D gene is TRBD1 (5 bases). This CDR3 comprises 17 residues. Between the trimmed V and J ends, which lost 5 bases and 4 bases, there was a span of 23 bases. Looked up from germline, CDR1 is SGHTA and CDR2 is FQGTGA. The CDR3 DNA is TGTGCCAGCAGCCCGGACACCATAACCGCCTCTAGCTATGGCTACACCTTC. It translates to CASSPDTITASSYGYTF.

J is TRBJ2-7 and V is TRBV11-2; D not resolved. This CDR3 region has 13 residues. CDR1 is SGHAT, CDR2 FQNNGV, per germline. V gave up 3 bases and J gave up 3 bases, with 9 bases separating them. The CDR3 DNA reads as TGTGCCAGCAGCTTCTCTAGTCTCTACGAGCAGTACTTC. Its protein is CASSFSSLYEQYF.